This TCR beta chain was recovered during a study of blood T cell repertoires in COVID-19. Study-level background: Sites across the United States, Italy and Spain contributed samples from acute and convalescent COVID-19.

J lost 4 bases, V lost 0 bases, and 3 bases had no gene match. The CDR3 contains 15 residues. Germline V lookup: CDR1 GTSNPN, CDR2 SVGIG (reference sequence). Sequencing was performed with immunoSEQ multiplex PCR; in TCRdb, only in-frame clones are kept and a portion is missing. The table lists 68,000 or so clones, about 92% of them singletons, with approximately 0.49% in the top ten. V is TRBV30 and J is TRBJ2-2; 9 bases align to TRBD2. This receptor was obtained from a man aged 45 to 65 with COVID-19, enrolled during active disease. Sequenced material: peripheral blood. CDR3 DNA sequence: TGTGCCTGGAGTGTAGGCGGGAGGGCCACCGGGGAGCTGTTTTTT. It is translated as CAWSVGGRATGELFF.